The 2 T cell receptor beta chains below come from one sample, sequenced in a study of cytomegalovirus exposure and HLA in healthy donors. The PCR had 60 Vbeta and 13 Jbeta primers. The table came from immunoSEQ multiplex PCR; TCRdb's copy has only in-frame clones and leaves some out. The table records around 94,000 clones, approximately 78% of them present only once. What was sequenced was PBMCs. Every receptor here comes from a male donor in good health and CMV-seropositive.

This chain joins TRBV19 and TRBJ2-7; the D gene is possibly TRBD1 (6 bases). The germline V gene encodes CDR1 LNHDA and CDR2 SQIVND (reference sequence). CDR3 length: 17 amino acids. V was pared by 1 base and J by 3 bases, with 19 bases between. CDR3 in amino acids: CASSIVAQGQTHYEQYF. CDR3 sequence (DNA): TGTGCCAGTAGTATAGTTGCGCAAGGACAGACCCACTACGAGCAGTACTTC. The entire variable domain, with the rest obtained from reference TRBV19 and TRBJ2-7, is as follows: DGGITQSPKYLFRKEGQNVTLSCEQNLNHDAMYWYRQDPGQGLRLIYYSQIVNDFQKGDIAEGYSVSREKKESFPLTVTSAQKNPTAFYLCASSIVAQGQTHYEQYFGPGTRLTVT.

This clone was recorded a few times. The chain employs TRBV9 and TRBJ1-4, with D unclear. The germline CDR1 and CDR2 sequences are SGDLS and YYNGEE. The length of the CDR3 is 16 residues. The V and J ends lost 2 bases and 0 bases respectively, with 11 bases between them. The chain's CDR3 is CASSVGVTATNEKLFF. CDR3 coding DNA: TGTGCCAGCAGCGTGGGAGTAACCGCAACTAATGAAAAACTGTTTTTT.